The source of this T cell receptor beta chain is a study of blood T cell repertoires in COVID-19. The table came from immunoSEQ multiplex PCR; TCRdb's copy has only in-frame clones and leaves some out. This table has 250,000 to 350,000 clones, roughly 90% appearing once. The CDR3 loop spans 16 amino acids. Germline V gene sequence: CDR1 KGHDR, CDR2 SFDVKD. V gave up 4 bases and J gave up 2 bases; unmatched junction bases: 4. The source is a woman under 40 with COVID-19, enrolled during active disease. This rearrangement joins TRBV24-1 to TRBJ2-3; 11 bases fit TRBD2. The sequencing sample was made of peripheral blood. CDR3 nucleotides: TGTGCCACCAGTGAACCTAGCGGGGGGTACACAGATACGCAGTATTTT. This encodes CATSEPSGGYTDTQYF.